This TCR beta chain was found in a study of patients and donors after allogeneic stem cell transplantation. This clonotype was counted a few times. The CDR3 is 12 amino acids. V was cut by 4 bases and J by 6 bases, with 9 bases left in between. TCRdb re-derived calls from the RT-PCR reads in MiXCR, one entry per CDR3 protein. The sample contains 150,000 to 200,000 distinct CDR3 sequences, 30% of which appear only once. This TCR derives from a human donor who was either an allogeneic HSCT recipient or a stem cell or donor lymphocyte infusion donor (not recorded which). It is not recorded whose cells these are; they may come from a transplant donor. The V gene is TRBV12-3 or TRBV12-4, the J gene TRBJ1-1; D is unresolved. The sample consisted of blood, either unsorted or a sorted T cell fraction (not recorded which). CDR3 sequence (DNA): TGTGCCAGCAGTTCTTTGAGTTCTGAAGCTTTCTTT. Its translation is CASSSLSSEAFF.